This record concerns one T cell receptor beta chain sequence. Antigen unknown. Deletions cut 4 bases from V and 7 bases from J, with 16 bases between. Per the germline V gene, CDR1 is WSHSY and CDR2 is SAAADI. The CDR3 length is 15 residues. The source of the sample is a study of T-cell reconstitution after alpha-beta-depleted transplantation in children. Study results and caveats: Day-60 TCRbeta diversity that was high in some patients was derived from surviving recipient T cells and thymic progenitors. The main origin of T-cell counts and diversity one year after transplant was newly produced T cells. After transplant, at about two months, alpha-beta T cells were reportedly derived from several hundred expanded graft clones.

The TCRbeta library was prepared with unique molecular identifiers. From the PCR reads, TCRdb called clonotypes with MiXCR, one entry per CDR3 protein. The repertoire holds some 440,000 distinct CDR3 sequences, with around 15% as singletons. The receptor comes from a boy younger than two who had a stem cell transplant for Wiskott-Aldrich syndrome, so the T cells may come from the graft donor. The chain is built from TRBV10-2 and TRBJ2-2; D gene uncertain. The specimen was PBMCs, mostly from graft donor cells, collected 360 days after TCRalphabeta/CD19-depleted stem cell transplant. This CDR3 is CASSASLGPFGELFF. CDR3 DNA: TGCGCCAGCAGTGCGTCCCTAGGTCCCTTCGGGGAGCTGTTTTTT.